These 32 T cell receptor beta chains originate from one sample sequenced in a study of CD8 T cells in Susac syndrome (dated by TCRdb to between 2019 and 2020). Libraries were prepared through the immunoSEQ multiplex PCR assay. RNA was extracted using the RNeasy kit, and roughly 0.5 to 1 ug of the RNA was reverse transcribed with random hexamers. TCRdb redid the processing of the public reads, applying fastp at Q25 and MiXCR, and retained in-frame beta chains. Every CDR3 protein is listed once, alongside the most common genes and DNA of its rows. Here the sample has some 150,000 distinct CDR3 sequences; approximately 95% occur a single time. Roughly 0.083% of the sample belongs to the ten largest clones. Sequenced sample: CD4+ T cells from PBMCs. These receptors all stem from a human donor in good health.

This chain uses TRBV12-3 or TRBV12-4 with TRBJ2-1; 10 bases fit TRBD1. With 0 bases clipped from V and 3 bases from J, the junction kept 2 bases outside the gene matches. The CDR3 loop spans 16 amino acids. The CDR3 DNA reads as TGTGCCAGCAGTTTAGCCGGGACAGGGGACTACAATGAGCAGTTCTTC. Translating it yields CASSLAGTGDYNEQFF.

The CDR3 protein is CASRPTGDSNQPQHF. Here the CDR3 DNA reads TGCGCCAGCAGACCTACAGGGGATAGCAATCAGCCCCAGCATTTT. V is TRBV5-1 and J is TRBJ1-5, with 7 bases lining up with TRBD1. V lost 5 bases and J lost 0; bases outside the gene matches: 5. The CDR3 loop spans 15 amino acids. Germline V gene lookup returns CDR1 SGHRS and CDR2 YFSETQ.

The chain has TRBV5-1 and TRBJ1-2, with D possibly matching TRBD1 (5 bases). Per the germline V gene, CDR1 is SGHRS and CDR2 is YFSETQ. The V end was cut by 4 bases, the J end by 0 bases, with 13 bases between. The CDR3 covers 15 residues. The CDR3 reads CASSTPQGSNYGYTF. The CDR3 bases are TGCGCCAGCAGCACCCCCCAGGGATCTAACTATGGCTACACCTTC. Drawing the rest from reference TRBV5-1 and TRBJ1-2, the complete variable domain is KAGVTQTPRYLIKTRGQQVTLSCSPISGHRSVSWYQQTPGQGLQFLFEYFSETQRNKGNFPGRFSGRQFSNSRSEMNVSTLELGDSALYLCASSTPQGSNYGYTFGSGTRLTVV.

The V call is TRBV25-1, the J call TRBJ1-1; the match to TRBD1 covers 8 bases. This CDR3 region has 15 residues. Germline values: CDR1 MGHDK, CDR2 SYGVNS. V trimming: 2 bases; J trimming: 3 bases; junction bases outside the gene matches: 5. The CDR3 loop is CASSERAGGHTEAFF. CDR3 in DNA: TGTGCCAGCAGTGAAAGGGCAGGGGGCCACACTGAAGCTTTCTTT. Variable domain in full (rest from reference TRBV25-1 and TRBJ1-1): EADIYQTPRYLVIGTGKKITLECSQTMGHDKMYWYQQDPGMELHLIHYSYGVNSTEKGDLSSESTVSRIRTEHFPLTLESARPSHTSQYLCASSERAGGHTEAFFGQGTRLTVV.

This clonotype was observed a single time. J is TRBJ2-7 and V is TRBV3-1; no definite D call. Germline values: CDR1 LGHDT, CDR2 YNNKEL (reference sequence). The CDR3 extends over 13 amino acids. V lost 1 base, J lost 6 bases, and 10 bases lay in between. CDR3 amino acids: CASSQGGPSEQYF. CDR3 in DNA: TGTGCCAGCAGCCAAGGGGGTCCTTCCGAGCAGTACTTC.

The chain joins TRBV20-1 to TRBJ2-3; D might be TRBD2 (6 bases). Germline loops: CDR1 DFQATT, CDR2 SNEGSKA (reference sequence). V shed 5 bases and J shed 3 bases, with 30 bases lying between them. The length of the CDR3 is 19 residues. CDR3 loop: CSARSGLVAGLVGTDTQYF. CDR3 coding DNA: TGCAGTGCTCGCTCGGGACTGGTGGCGGGCCTAGTAGGTACAGATACGCAGTATTTT.

The chain has TRBV7-6 and TRBJ2-1; no firm D call. The germline CDR1 and CDR2 sequences are SGHVS and FNYEAQ. The CDR3 consists of 13 residues. V dropped 0 bases and J dropped 4 bases, with 4 bases sitting between them. In DNA, the CDR3 is TGTGCCAGCAGCTTAGCCGTTTACAATGAGCAGTTCTTC. This codes for CASSLAVYNEQFF. Using reference TRBV7-6 and TRBJ2-1 for the parts outside the CDR3, the full variable domain is GAGVSQSPRYKVTKRGQDVALRCDPISGHVSLYWYRQALGQGPEFLTYFNYEAQQDKSGLPNDRFSAERPEGSISTLTIQRTEQRDSAMYRCASSLAVYNEQFFGPGTRLTVL.

The genes are TRBV23-1 and TRBJ2-7, with a weak D call TRBD1 (6 bases). TRBV23-1 is placed among ORFs of uncertain function. V lost 2 bases and J lost 5, with 13 bases in between. The CDR3 loop spans 14 amino acids. The CDR3 DNA follows: TGCGCCAGCAGTCAAAATACAGGGTTCGACGAGCAGTACTTC. This gives the protein CASSQNTGFDEQYF.

This sequence joins TRBV6-1 and TRBJ1-2, with 8 bases that match TRBD1. The germline V gene encodes CDR1 MNHNS and CDR2 SASEGT. The CDR3 has 16 amino acids. The V segment lost 6 bases and the J segment 7 bases; nucleotides outside the gene matches: 16. The CDR3 sequence: CASSRTGQSVSTGYTF. The CDR3 nucleotides read TGTGCCAGCAGCCGGACAGGGCAGTCGGTATCAACTGGCTACACCTTC.

The chain couples TRBV3-1 to TRBJ1-1; D uncertain. Germline loops: CDR1 LGHDT, CDR2 YNNKEL (reference sequence). This CDR3 is built from 12 residues. Between the trimmed V and J ends, which lost 4 bases and 1 base, there was a span of 4 bases. In nucleotides, the CDR3 is TGTGCCAGCAGCCGGACGAACACTGAAGCTTTCTTT. Translated: CASSRTNTEAFF. The full variable domain, completed using reference TRBV3-1 and TRBJ1-1, is DTAVSQTPKYLVTQMGNDKSIKCEQNLGHDTMYWYKQDSKKFLKIMFSYNNKELIINETVPNRFSPKSPDKAHLNLHINSLELGDSAVYFCASSRTNTEAFFGQGTRLTVV.

V usage is TRBV4-1 and J usage is TRBJ2-3, with TRBD2 identical over 9 bases. Germline trimming cut 1 base from V and 3 bases from J; bases unmatched to any gene: 2. Germline CDR1 MGHRA, CDR2 YSYEKL. CDR3 length equals 15 residues. CDR3 nucleotide sequence: TGCGCCAGCAGCCAAGTCCTAGCGGGAACAGATACGCAGTATTTT. Its translation is CASSQVLAGTDTQYF.

This chain joins TRBV5-1 and TRBJ2-7; 8 bases fit TRBD1. The germline V gene has CDR1 SGHRS and CDR2 YFSETQ. CDR3 length: 15 residues. Trimming took 0 bases from V and 2 from J; bases not matched to a gene: 4. The CDR3 nucleotides are TGCGCCAGCAGCTTGGGCAGGGGGCCCCCCTACGAGCAGTACTTC. It yields the protein CASSLGRGPPYEQYF.

The chain has TRBV29-1 and TRBJ2-3, with 7 nucleotides matching TRBD2. The junction had 5 bases not matched to a gene; V was cut back by 3 bases and J by 8 bases. The length of the CDR3 is 12 residues. CDR1 and CDR2 (germline): SQVTM, ANQGSEA. CDR3 sequence: CSVEQGGGTQYF. CDR3 sequence (DNA): TGCAGCGTTGAGCAGGGCGGGGGTACGCAGTATTTT.

The V and J genes are TRBV4-1 and TRBJ1-4; no clear D. The CDR3 covers 13 residues. V lost 1 base and J 7 bases, leaving 7 bases between the germline ends. Germline CDR1 and CDR2: MGHRA and YSYEKL. The CDR3 loop reads CASSQGIAEKLFF. In nucleotides, the CDR3 is TGCGCCAGCAGCCAAGGAATAGCTGAAAAACTGTTTTTT.

This chain joins TRBV12-3 or TRBV12-4 and TRBJ1-2, with TRBD1 matching 7 bases. Losses at the gene ends were 3 bases for V and 2 bases for J; bases not matched to a gene: 6. The CDR3 totals 15 residues. CDR3 sequence: CASSFRQGWNYGYTF. The DNA for the CDR3 is TGTGCCAGCAGTTTCCGACAGGGTTGGAACTATGGCTACACCTTC.

The chain is built from TRBV7-3 and TRBJ1-1, with no clear D. The V end was cut by 0 bases, the J end by 4 bases, with 15 bases between. Germline values: CDR1 SGHTA, CDR2 FQGTGA. This CDR3 spans 16 amino acids. The CDR3: CASSLTGVGVSTEAFF. CDR3 coding DNA: TGTGCCAGCAGCTTAACCGGGGTGGGAGTATCCACTGAAGCTTTCTTT.

The genes are TRBV25-1 and TRBJ1-3; 7 bases agree with TRBD1. The CDR3 is made up of 15 amino acids. Germline values: CDR1 MGHDK, CDR2 SYGVNS. Germline trimming cut 1 base from V and 1 base from J; bases unmatched to any gene: 1. DNA of the CDR3: TGTGCCAGCAGTGAATTCAGGGGGTCTGGAAACACCATATATTTT. Encoded protein: CASSEFRGSGNTIYF.

The rearrangement links TRBV20-1 to TRBJ2-7; 9 bases are a match to TRBD2. Germline trimming cut 7 bases from V and 7 bases from J; bases unmatched to any gene: 14. The germline V gene has CDR1 DFQATT and CDR2 SNEGSKA (reference sequence). The CDR3 contains 14 residues. The CDR3 nucleotides are TGCAGTGTCTTGTTGGCGGGAGGGCCGGGGGAGCAGTACTTC. Its translation is CSVLLAGGPGEQYF.

The rearrangement joins TRBV19 to TRBJ2-1; 8 bases are a match to TRBD2. This CDR3 is 15 amino acids long. Germline V lookup: CDR1 LNHDA, CDR2 SQIVND (reference sequence). Losses at the gene ends were 10 bases for V and 4 bases for J; bases not matched to a gene: 12. CDR3 nucleotides: TGTGCCACCCAACTAGGGGCGGGGGGTTACAATGAGCAGTTCTTC. Translated, it gives CATQLGAGGYNEQFF.

In its sample, this clonotype was seen once. The chain employs TRBV5-4 and TRBJ2-1; 7 bases match TRBD2. The V segment lost 4 bases and the J segment 5 bases; nucleotides outside the gene matches: 18. This CDR3 is 18 amino acids long. Germline CDR1 reads SGHNT; CDR2 reads YYREEE (reference sequence). CDR3 amino acids: CASSPVGRRAELDNEQFF. CDR3 nucleotides: TGTGCCAGCAGCCCGGTCGGGAGGCGGGCCGAACTCGACAATGAGCAGTTCTTC.

J is TRBJ1-1 and V is TRBV29-1; D call uncertain. The CDR3 runs to 13 residues. The V gene's germline CDR1 is SQVTM and CDR2 ANQGSEA. V was cut by 4 bases and J by 2 bases, with 11 bases left in between. The CDR3 sequence is CSVAREGNTEAFF. The DNA for the CDR3 is TGCAGCGTTGCAAGGGAGGGCAACACTGAAGCTTTCTTT.

V is TRBV5-1 and J is TRBJ2-3, with 12 bases matching TRBD2. The ends lost 5 bases at V and 2 bases at J; junction bases unmatched: 6. The CDR3 totals 16 residues. Germline-derived CDR1 and CDR2 are SGHRS and YFSETQ. This CDR3 is CASSETSGRNTDTQYF. CDR3 nucleotide sequence: TGCGCCAGCAGTGAAACTAGCGGGAGGAACACAGATACGCAGTATTTT. Variable domain in full (rest from reference TRBV5-1 and TRBJ2-3): KAGVTQTPRYLIKTRGQQVTLSCSPISGHRSVSWYQQTPGQGLQFLFEYFSETQRNKGNFPGRFSGRQFSNSRSEMNVSTLELGDSALYLCASSETSGRNTDTQYFGPGTRLTVL.

The V call is TRBV5-1, the J call TRBJ1-4, with 7 bases fitting TRBD1. CDR3 size: 14 residues. Germline loops: CDR1 SGHRS, CDR2 YFSETQ. Trimming took 4 bases from V and 8 from J; bases not matched to a gene: 8. CDR3: CASSADRVGEKLFF. CDR3 in DNA: TGCGCCAGCAGCGCAGACAGGGTCGGGGAAAAACTGTTTTTT.

The chain uses TRBV7-3 and TRBJ2-7; a weak D match, TRBD1 (5 bases). V lost 5 bases, J lost 2 bases, and 10 bases lay in between. Germline V gene lookup returns CDR1 SGHTA and CDR2 FQGTGA. The CDR3 contains 13 residues. The CDR3 sequence is CASSPDRTYEQYF. The CDR3, as DNA: TGTGCCAGCAGCCCCGACAGAACCTACGAGCAGTACTTC. The complete variable domain, with remaining parts taken from reference TRBV7-3 and TRBJ2-7, reads GAGVSQTPSNKVTEKGKYVELRCDPISGHTALYWYRQSLGQGPEFLIYFQGTGAADDSGLPNDRFFAVRPEGSVSTLKIQRTERGDSAVYLCASSPDRTYEQYFGPGTRLTVT.

The rearrangement links TRBV20-1 to TRBJ1-1; TRBD1 is a possible D gene (6 bases). The CDR3 length is 13 residues. The V end was cut by 3 bases, the J end by 7 bases, with 15 bases between. From germline, CDR1 is DFQATT and CDR2 SNEGSKA (reference sequence). For the CDR3, the DNA is TGCAGTGCTAGTGCGGGGGGCAAGTTTGAAGCTTTCTTT. The encoded protein is CSASAGGKFEAFF.

CDR3 in DNA: TGCAGCGTCCGACCAAGCCTAAATTCACCCCTCCACTTT. The encoded protein is CSVRPSLNSPLHF. The chain carries TRBV29-1 and TRBJ1-6; D gene unclear. The germline V and J ends were trimmed by 6 bases and 7 bases, with 13 bases remaining between them. The CDR3 length is 13 residues. Germline assignment: CDR1 SQVTM and CDR2 ANQGSEA.

The rearrangement joins TRBV20-1 to TRBJ2-3; D gene unclear. CDR3 size: 13 residues. V lost 6 bases to trimming and J lost 0 bases, with 10 bases between them. Germline V gene data show CDR1 as DFQATT and CDR2 as SNEGSKA (reference sequence). The DNA for the CDR3 is TGCAGTGCCACCTCCTTCAGCACAGATACGCAGTATTTT. Translated, it gives CSATSFSTDTQYF.

V usage is TRBV2 and J usage is TRBJ2-3, with 13 positions matching TRBD2. V trimming: 10 bases; J trimming: 9 bases; junction bases outside the gene matches: 16. The CDR3 is 16 amino acids. CDR1 is SNHLY and CDR2 is FYNNEI in the germline V gene. The CDR3 bases are TGTGCCACCTCGACTAGCGGGAGGCACCCCGGGGGCACGCAGTATTTT. Its protein is CATSTSGRHPGGTQYF. Using reference TRBV2 and TRBJ2-3 for the parts outside the CDR3, the full variable domain is EPEVTQTPSHQVTQMGQEVILRCVPISNHLYFYWYRQILGQKVEFLVSFYNNEISEKSEIFDDQFSVERPDGSNFTLKIRSTKLEDSAMYFCATSTSGRHPGGTQYFGPGTRLTVL.

This clonotype was found once. The chain combines TRBV5-4 with TRBJ1-2; unclear D gene. Germline assignment: CDR1 SGHNT and CDR2 YYREEE (reference sequence). This CDR3 comprises 14 residues. The V and J ends lost 6 bases and 6 bases respectively, with 18 bases between them. The CDR3 DNA sequence: TGTGCCAGCATCTCTTCTTCGGGGAACCATGGCTACACCTTC. Translation gives CASISSSGNHGYTF.

The chain joins TRBV11-2 to TRBJ2-5; the match to TRBD2 covers 9 bases. This CDR3 has 16 amino acids. Germline loops: CDR1 SGHAT, CDR2 FQNNGV. V lost 3 bases to trimming and J lost 5 bases; unmatched junction nucleotides: 10. CDR3 in DNA: TGTGCCAGCAGCTTTCCCTCGACTAGCGGTGGGGAGACCCAGTACTTC. It specifies CASSFPSTSGGETQYF. The full variable domain, its missing parts supplied by reference TRBV11-2 and TRBJ2-5, is EAGVAQSPRYKIIEKRQSVAFWCNPISGHATLYWYQQILGQGPKLLIQFQNNGVVDDSQLPKDRFSAERLKGVDSTLKIQPAKLEDSAVYLCASSFPSTSGGETQYFGPGTRLLVL.

The chain combines TRBV7-9 with TRBJ1-3, with D perhaps TRBD1 (5 bases). V lost 4 bases and J lost 2, with 12 bases in between. The CDR3 runs to 15 residues. Germline CDR1 is SEHNR and CDR2 is FQNEAQ (reference sequence). CDR3 loop: CASSSPWGPGNTIYF. The CDR3 nucleotides read TGTGCCAGCAGCTCACCCTGGGGACCTGGAAACACCATATATTTT.

The rearrangement joins TRBV29-1 to TRBJ1-1, with D unresolved. CDR1 and CDR2 (germline): SQVTM, ANQGSEA. The CDR3 spans 13 residues. Deletions cut 5 bases from V and 0 bases from J, with 10 bases between. This CDR3 reads CSVREQLNTEAFF. The CDR3 nucleotides read TGCAGCGTTAGGGAACAGCTGAACACTGAAGCTTTCTTT. Together with reference TRBV29-1 and TRBJ1-1, the CDR3 gives the full variable domain: SAVISQKPSRDICQRGTSLTIQCQVDSQVTMMFWYRQQPGQSLTLIATANQGSEATYESGFVIDKFPISRPNLTFSTLTVSNMSPEDSSIYLCSVREQLNTEAFFGQGTRLTVV.